Ten or more counts support the clone carrying this T cell receptor (beta chain). The source of the sample is a study of T-cell reconstitution after alpha-beta-depleted transplantation in children. V was pared by 6 bases and J by 1 base, with 5 bases of the junction left unmatched. Germline V gene sequence: CDR1 MNHEY, CDR2 SVGAGI. The CDR3 sequence is 14 residues long. Unique molecular identifiers were incorporated during preparation of the TCRbeta library. TCRdb independently ran MiXCR on the PCR reads; one entry per CDR3 protein. The sample contains more than 200,000 distinct CDR3 sequences, over 9.5% of which appear only once.

The TCR comes from a human donor who donated a stem cell graft to a child with SCID. The specimen comprised PBMCs from the stem cell graft donor, sampled from the stem cell graft. The chain uses TRBV6-5 and TRBJ1-1; 7 bases match TRBD1. This CDR3 reads CASSRGTENTEAFF. CDR3 bases: TGTGCCAGCAGCCGCGGGACAGAGAACACTGAAGCTTTCTTT.